This T cell receptor (beta chain) originates from a study of T cells in Graves' hyperthyroidism and ophthalmopathy. The CDR3 regions of TCR beta were amplified from RNA transcripts. HTBI primers were employed in a first-round RT-PCR of the TCR CDR3. MiXCR, applied by TCRdb to the multiplex PCR reads, yields one record per CDR3 protein. The sample includes 340,000 or so distinct CDR3 sequences, around 16% of them seen just once. This clonotype occurred many times. Germline lookup yields CDR1 SGHRS and CDR2 YFSETQ. V was pared by 0 bases and J by 12 bases, with 10 bases between. The CDR3 contains 12 residues.

The receptor was derived from a man in his thirties or forties with Graves' hyperthyroidism. The chain is built from TRBV5-1 and TRBJ2-1, with D unclear. Sequenced sample: blood. The CDR3 reads CASSLENLGQFF. CDR3 DNA sequence: TGCGCCAGCAGCTTGGAGAACTTAGGGCAGTTCTTC.